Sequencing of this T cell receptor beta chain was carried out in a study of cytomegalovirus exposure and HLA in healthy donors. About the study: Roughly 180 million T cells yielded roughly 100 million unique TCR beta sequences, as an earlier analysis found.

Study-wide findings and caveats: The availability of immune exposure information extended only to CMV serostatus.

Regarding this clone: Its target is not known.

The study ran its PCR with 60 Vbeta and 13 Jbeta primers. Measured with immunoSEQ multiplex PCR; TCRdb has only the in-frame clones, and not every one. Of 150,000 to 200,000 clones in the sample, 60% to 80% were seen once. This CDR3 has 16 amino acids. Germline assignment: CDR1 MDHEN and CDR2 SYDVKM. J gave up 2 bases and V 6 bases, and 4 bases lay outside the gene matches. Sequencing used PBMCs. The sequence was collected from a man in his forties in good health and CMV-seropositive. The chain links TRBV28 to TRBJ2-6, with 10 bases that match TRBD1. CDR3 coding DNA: TGTGCCAGCAGACCGACAGGGGGCGCTGGGGCCAACGTCCTGACTTTC. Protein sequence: CASRPTGGAGANVLTF.